Listed below are T cell receptor beta chains from one sample, sequenced in a study of CD8+CD57+ T cells in acquired aplastic anemia. One entry per CDR3 protein, called by TCRdb with MiXCR from the reads. The sample holds fewer than 200,000 distinct CDR3 sequences, about 60% seen once. Sequenced material: sorted CD4+, CD8+, or CD8+CD57+ T cells (not recorded which) from PBMCs. The receptors shown here come from a human donor in good health. CDR3s include the opening cysteine and the closing phenylalanine or tryptophan. D genes are given only for firm matches. Rows may omit the clone size; those that give it use once, few, many or a size class.

many,TRBJ2-4,TRBV20-1,.,TGCAGTGCTAGAGCCCCTGATCAAAACATTCAGTACTTC,CSARAPDQNIQYF
.,TRBJ2-1,TRBV5-6,.,TGTGCCAGCAGCTTGGGGGGAAGTGAGCAGTTCTTC,CASSLGGSEQFF
.,TRBJ1-5,TRBV19,.,TGTGCCAGTAGTATAGCAGGGGTAAATCAGCCCCAGCATTTT,CASSIAGVNQPQHF
.,TRBJ2-3,TRBV24-1,.,TGTGCCACCAGTGTTACGCGCGGGGGCACAGATACGCAGTATTTT,CATSVTRGGTDTQYF
.,TRBJ1-1,TRBV20-1,TRBD1,TGCAGTGCTAGGAGGGACAGTGAAGCTTTCTTT,CSARRDSEAFF
.,TRBJ1-2,TRBV19,.,TGTGCCAGTAGAGGGAATGGCTACACCTTC,CASRGNGYTF
.,TRBJ1-1,TRBV7-9,TRBD1,TGTGCCAGCAGCTTAGGGGGACAGGGGAACACTGAAGCTTTCTTT,CASSLGGQGNTEAFF
.,TRBJ1-1,TRBV15,TRBD1,TGTGCCACCAGCAGGGACAGGGTTTCATTGGCTGAAGCTTTCTTT,CATSRDRVSLAEAFF
many,TRBJ2-1,TRBV2,.,TGTGCCCAGCTGTCGGAGACAGGTGTTTACAATGAGCAGTTCTTC,CAQLSETGVYNEQFF
few,TRBJ1-1,TRBV7-9,.,TGTGCCAGCAGCTTAGGACGATTGAGGACTGAAGCTTTCTTT,CASSLGRLRTEAFF
.,TRBJ1-6,TRBV7-9,TRBD1,TGTGCCAGCACCCCGACAGGGGGTGGGTCACCCCTCCACTTT,CASTPTGGGSPLHF
.,TRBJ2-3,TRBV12-3/TRBV12-4,.,TGTGCCAGCAGAGGAAGGACAGATACGCAGTATTTT,CASRGRTDTQYF
.,TRBJ2-1,TRBV19,TRBD2,TGTGCCAGTACCGCCCCGGGACGGGGGGTGTCAGAGCAGTTCTTC,CASTAPGRGVSEQFF
.,TRBJ2-7,TRBV19,.,TGTGCCAGTAGTATCGGACAGGAGCAGTACTTC,CASSIGQEQYF
few,TRBJ2-5,TRBV20-1,TRBD1,TGCAGTGCTAGAGTTCACAGGGGGGACCAGTACTTC,CSARVHRGDQYF
.,TRBJ1-2,TRBV7-9,.,TGTGCCAGCAGCCTACCCCAGGCGGCTGATGGCTACACCTTC,CASSLPQAADGYTF
.,TRBJ1-1,TRBV20-1,.,TGCAGTGCTAGACAGGTTTTGAACACTGAAGCTTTCTTT,CSARQVLNTEAFF
.,TRBJ2-7,TRBV5-4,TRBD1,TGTGCCAGCAGCAGGATGGACAGGGGGGGATACGAGCAGTACTTC,CASSRMDRGGYEQYF
.,TRBJ2-3,TRBV2,.,TGTGCCAGCAGGCGACGGGACCTTAGCACAGATACGCAGTATTTT,CASRRRDLSTDTQYF
.,TRBJ1-5,TRBV4-3,TRBD1,TGCGCCAGCAGCCAAGGGACAGGGGGTGGGAGCAATCAGCCCCAGCATTTT,CASSQGTGGGSNQPQHF
few,TRBJ2-3,TRBV15,.,TGTGCCACCAGCAGACTTGTCCTGCGAGATACGCAGTATTTT,CATSRLVLRDTQYF
.,TRBJ2-2,TRBV7-7,.,TGTGCTAGCAGCACCAACACCGGGGAGCTGTTTTTT,CASSTNTGELFF
.,TRBJ2-1,TRBV27,.,TGTGCCAGCAGTCTGGGACATCTCTACAATGAGCAGTTCTTC,CASSLGHLYNEQFF
few,TRBJ2-2,TRBV29-1,TRBD1,TGCAGCGGCGGACAGGGATCTGGGGAGCTGTTTTTT,CSGGQGSGELFF
.,TRBJ1-5,TRBV25-1,.,TGTGCCAGCAGTGAATTGGGGGCTTCGCCCCAGCATTTT,CASSELGASPQHF
.,TRBJ1-3,TRBV7-9,.,TGTGCCAGCAGCTTAGACTCCCCAGTCGGGGACACCATATATTTT,CASSLDSPVGDTIYF
.,TRBJ2-3,TRBV7-4,TRBD1,TGTGCCAGTGAAGGACAGGGCTCGATTACAGATACGCAGTATTTT,CASEGQGSITDTQYF
.,TRBJ1-2,TRBV7-3,TRBD1,TGTGCCAGCAGCCTAACTCTAGGACAGGGGTATGGCTACACCTTC,CASSLTLGQGYGYTF
.,TRBJ1-5,TRBV10-3,.,TGTGCCATCGGAGGGGTAGAGAACAATCAGCCCCAGCATTTT,CAIGGVENNQPQHF
.,TRBJ2-3,TRBV7-9,TRBD2,TGTGCCAGCATCCCTACTAGCGGGAGGGCAGATACGCAGTATTTT,CASIPTSGRADTQYF
.,TRBJ2-5,TRBV7-9,.,TGTGCCAGCAGCATAGTAGCGGCTCAAGAGACCCAGTACTTC,CASSIVAAQETQYF
.,TRBJ1-5,TRBV7-9,.,TGTGCCAGCAGCTTCAGACAGAGGTCGCAGCCCCAGCATTTT,CASSFRQRSQPQHF
.,TRBJ1-1,TRBV9,.,TGTGCCAGCAGCCTTGCGGGACAGAACACTGAAGCTTTCTTT,CASSLAGQNTEAFF
.,TRBJ2-3,TRBV20-1,.,TGCAGTGCCGGGCCGCAGATCCGAGGGGATACGCAGTATTTT,CSAGPQIRGDTQYF
.,TRBJ2-1,TRBV20-1,.,TGCAGTGCTAGAGATACATTGGGGGGCGACTACAATGAGCAGTTCTTC,CSARDTLGGDYNEQFF
.,TRBJ2-7,TRBV11-2,TRBD2,TGTGCCAGCAGCTTTCACGGGGGGATGTCCTACGAGCAGTACTTC,CASSFHGGMSYEQYF
few,TRBJ1-6,TRBV20-1,.,TGCAGTGCTAGAGATGGGGGGTCACCCCTCCACTTT,CSARDGGSPLHF
.,TRBJ2-2,TRBV6-1,.,TGTGCCAGCACCCTCGGAGGGGAGCTGTCTTTT,CASTLGGELSF
many,TRBJ2-1,TRBV5-8,.,TGTGCCAGCAGCTTGGGTGAGTCCTACAATGAGCAGTTCTTC,CASSLGESYNEQFF
many,TRBJ2-7,TRBV5-1,TRBD2,TGCGCCAGCAGCTGGACTAGCGGGACCTACGAGCAGTACTTC,CASSWTSGTYEQYF
.,TRBJ2-7,TRBV19,TRBD2,TGTGCCAGTACGGGGGGAAGCTCCTACGAGCAGTACTTC,CASTGGSSYEQYF
.,TRBJ1-4,TRBV12-3/TRBV12-4,.,TGTGCCAGCAGTTTAGCGGGAGGGGATGGGGGAGAAAAACTGTTTTTT,CASSLAGGDGGEKLFF
many,TRBJ1-2,TRBV4-1,.,TGCGCCAGCAGCCAAGGACGGCATGCCTATGGCTACACCTTC,CASSQGRHAYGYTF
.,TRBJ2-3,TRBV7-9,.,TGTGCCAGCAGCTCGGGTGACTACTCCCCCACAGATACGCAGTATTTT,CASSSGDYSPTDTQYF
many,TRBJ2-7,TRBV7-9,.,TGTGCCAGCAGCTCTGCGGCGAACTACGAGCAGTACTTC,CASSSAANYEQYF
many,TRBJ2-1,TRBV2,TRBD1,TGTGCCAGCAGTTCCGACAGGGCCTACAATGAGCAGTTCTTC,CASSSDRAYNEQFF
.,TRBJ1-1,TRBV25-1,.,TGTGCCAGCGGTGACGAAGGGGAGAGCACTGAAGCTTTCTTT,CASGDEGESTEAFF
.,TRBJ2-7,TRBV19,TRBD2,TGTGCCACCACTACAGGCCGGGGAGAGGGAGGGTCAAGCGAGCAGTACTTC,CATTTGRGEGGSSEQYF
many,TRBJ2-3,TRBV20-1,.,TGCAGTGCCTCTTACGTAACCCTCGAGGGGGGGACGCAGTATTTT,CSASYVTLEGGTQYF
.,TRBJ2-3,TRBV9,TRBD1,TGTGCCAGCAGCACCTCACCGGGACAGGGGGCCAGAAGCACAGATACGCAGTATTTT,CASSTSPGQGARSTDTQYF
.,TRBJ2-7,TRBV14,TRBD1,TGTGCCAGCAGCCAAGACCCGGGACAGGCAGCCTACGAGCAGTACTTC,CASSQDPGQAAYEQYF
few,TRBJ1-1,TRBV15,.,TGTGCCACCAGCAGAGAGGGTTACGGGAAGGTTTGGTTT,CATSREGYGKVWF